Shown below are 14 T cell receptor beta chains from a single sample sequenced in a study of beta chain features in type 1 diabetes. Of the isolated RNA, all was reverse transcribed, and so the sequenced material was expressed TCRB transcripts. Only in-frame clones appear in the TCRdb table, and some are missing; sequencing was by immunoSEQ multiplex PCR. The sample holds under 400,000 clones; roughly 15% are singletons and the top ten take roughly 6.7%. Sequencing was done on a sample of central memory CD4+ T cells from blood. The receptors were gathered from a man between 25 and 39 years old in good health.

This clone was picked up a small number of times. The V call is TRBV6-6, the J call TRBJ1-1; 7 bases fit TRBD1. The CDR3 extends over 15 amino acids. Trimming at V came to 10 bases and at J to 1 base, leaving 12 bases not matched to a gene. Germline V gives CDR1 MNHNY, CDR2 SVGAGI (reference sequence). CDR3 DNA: TGTGCCATCAGAGCTTCCGGGACAGCGAACACTGAAGCTTTCTTT. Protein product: CAIRASGTANTEAFF.

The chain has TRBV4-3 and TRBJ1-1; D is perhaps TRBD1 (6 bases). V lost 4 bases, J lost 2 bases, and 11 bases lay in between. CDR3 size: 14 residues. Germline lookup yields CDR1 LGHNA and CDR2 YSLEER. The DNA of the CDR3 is TGCGCCAGCAGCCGTACGACAGGTAACACTGAAGCTTTCTTT. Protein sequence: CASSRTTGNTEAFF.

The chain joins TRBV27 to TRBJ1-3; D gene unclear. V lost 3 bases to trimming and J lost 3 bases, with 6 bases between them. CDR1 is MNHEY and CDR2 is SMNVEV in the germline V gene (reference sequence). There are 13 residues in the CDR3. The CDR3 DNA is TGTGCCAGCAGTTTTTCTCGTGGAAACACCATATATTTT. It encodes CASSFSRGNTIYF.

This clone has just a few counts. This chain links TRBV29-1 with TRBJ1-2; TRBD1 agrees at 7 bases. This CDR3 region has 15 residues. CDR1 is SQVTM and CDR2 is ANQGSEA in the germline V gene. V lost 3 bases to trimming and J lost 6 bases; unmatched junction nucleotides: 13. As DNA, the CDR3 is TGCAGCGTTGAGGGCAAGGGGGCATTGGGGGATGGCTACACCTTC. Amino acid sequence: CSVEGKGALGDGYTF.

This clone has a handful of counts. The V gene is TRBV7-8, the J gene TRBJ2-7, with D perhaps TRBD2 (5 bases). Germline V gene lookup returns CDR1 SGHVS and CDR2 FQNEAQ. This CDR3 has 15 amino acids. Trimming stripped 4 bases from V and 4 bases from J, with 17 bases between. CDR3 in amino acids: CASSSLRSSSYEQYF. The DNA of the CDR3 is TGTGCCAGCAGCTCCCTGAGGTCTAGCTCTTACGAGCAGTACTTC.

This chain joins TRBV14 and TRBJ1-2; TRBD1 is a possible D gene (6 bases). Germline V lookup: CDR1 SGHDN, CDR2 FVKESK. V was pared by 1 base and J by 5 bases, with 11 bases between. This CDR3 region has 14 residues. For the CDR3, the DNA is TGTGCCAGCAGCCAAGTTCGGGGGGCGTATGGCTACACCTTC. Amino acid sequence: CASSQVRGAYGYTF.

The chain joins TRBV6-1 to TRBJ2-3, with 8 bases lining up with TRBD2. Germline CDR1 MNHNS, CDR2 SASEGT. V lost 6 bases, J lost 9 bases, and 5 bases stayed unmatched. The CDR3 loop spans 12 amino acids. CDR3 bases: TGTGCCAGCAGATTGACTAGCGCCACGCAGTATTTT. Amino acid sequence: CASRLTSATQYF.

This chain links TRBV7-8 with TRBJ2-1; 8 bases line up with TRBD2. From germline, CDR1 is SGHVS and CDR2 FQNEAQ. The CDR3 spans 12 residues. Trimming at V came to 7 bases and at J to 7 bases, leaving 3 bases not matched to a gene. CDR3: CASNREGNEQFF. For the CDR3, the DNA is TGTGCCAGCAACCGGGAGGGAAATGAGCAGTTCTTC.

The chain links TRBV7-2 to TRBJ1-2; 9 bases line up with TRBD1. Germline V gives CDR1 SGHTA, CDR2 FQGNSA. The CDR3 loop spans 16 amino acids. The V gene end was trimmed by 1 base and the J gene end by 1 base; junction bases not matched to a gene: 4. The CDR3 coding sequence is TGTGCCAGCAGCTTAGTGACAGGGGGTCTTAACTATGGCTACACCTTC. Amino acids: CASSLVTGGLNYGYTF.

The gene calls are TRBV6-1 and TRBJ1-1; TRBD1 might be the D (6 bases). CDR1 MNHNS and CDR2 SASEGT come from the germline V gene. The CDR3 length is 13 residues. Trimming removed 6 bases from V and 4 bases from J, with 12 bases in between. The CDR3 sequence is CASSKGGGTEAFF. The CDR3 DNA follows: TGTGCCAGCAGCAAGGGAGGGGGCACTGAAGCTTTCTTT.

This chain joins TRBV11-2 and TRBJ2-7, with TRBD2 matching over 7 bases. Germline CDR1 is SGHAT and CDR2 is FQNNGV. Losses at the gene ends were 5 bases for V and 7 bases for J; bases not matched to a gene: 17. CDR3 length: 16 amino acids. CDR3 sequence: CASSPLGAGAIMEQYV. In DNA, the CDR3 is TGTGCCAGCAGCCCCTTAGGGGCGGGAGCCATCATGGAGCAGTACGTC.

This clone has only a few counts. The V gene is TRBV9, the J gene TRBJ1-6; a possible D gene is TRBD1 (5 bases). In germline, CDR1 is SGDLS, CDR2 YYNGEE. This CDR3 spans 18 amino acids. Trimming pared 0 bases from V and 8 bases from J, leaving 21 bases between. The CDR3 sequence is CASSVAPSGANGDSPLHF. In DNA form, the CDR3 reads TGTGCCAGCAGCGTAGCTCCCTCCGGGGCCAACGGGGATTCACCCCTCCACTTT.

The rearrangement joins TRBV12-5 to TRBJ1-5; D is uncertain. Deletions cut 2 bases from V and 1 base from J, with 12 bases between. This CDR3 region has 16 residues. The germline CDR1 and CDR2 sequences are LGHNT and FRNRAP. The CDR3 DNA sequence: TGTGCTAGTGGTTTGAAAGAGTTCGGGAGCAATCAGCCCCAGCATTTT. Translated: CASGLKEFGSNQPQHF. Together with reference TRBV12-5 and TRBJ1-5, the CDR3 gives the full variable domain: DARVTQTPRHKVTEMGQEVTMRCQPILGHNTVFWYRQTMMQGLELLAYFRNRAPLDDSGMPKDRFSAEMPDATLATLKIQPSEPRDSAVYFCASGLKEFGSNQPQHFGDGTRLSIL.

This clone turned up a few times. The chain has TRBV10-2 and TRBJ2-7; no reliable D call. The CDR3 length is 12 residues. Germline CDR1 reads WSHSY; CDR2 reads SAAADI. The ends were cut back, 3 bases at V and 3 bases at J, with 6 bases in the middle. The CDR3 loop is CASSDGYYEQYF. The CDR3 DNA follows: TGCGCCAGCAGTGACGGGTACTACGAGCAGTACTTC.